This is a list of T cell receptor beta chains from one sample in a study of shared clonotypes between healthy human individuals. Sequenced by immunoSEQ multiplex PCR; TCRdb stores in-frame clones only, minus some. Of around 1.9 million clones detected, under 95% appear once; the ten largest clones hold 1.5% to 2%. Sample: naive CD8+ T cells from PBMCs. These receptors were taken from a man younger than 35 in good health. Some clones in this sample may be carry-over from other donors' samples. CDR3s include the opening cysteine and the closing phenylalanine or tryptophan. The D gene is left open where the match is weak. The size of a clone is reported for some rows only, either as once, few or many, or as a class for expanded clones.

J: TRBJ2-7; size: .; D: .; V: TRBV11-2; DNA: TGTGCCAGCAGCTTAGCCTCCGACAGCTACGAGCAGTACTTC; CDR3: CASSLASDSYEQYF
J: TRBJ2-1; size: .; D: TRBD2; V: TRBV27; DNA: TGTGCCAGCAGTTACCGGGACTACTACAATGAGCAGTTCTTC; CDR3: CASSYRDYYNEQFF
J: TRBJ1-2; size: few; D: TRBD1; V: TRBV29-1; DNA: TGCAGCGTTGAAGCCCTGGGCAGGGGGTATGGCTACACCTTC; CDR3: CSVEALGRGYGYTF
J: TRBJ1-2; size: .; D: .; V: TRBV28; DNA: TGTGCCAGCATTAACCCCCCCCCTCGTAACTATGGCTACACCTTC; CDR3: CASINPPPRNYGYTF
J: TRBJ2-3; size: .; D: .; V: TRBV28; DNA: TGTGCCAGCAGGAGGGGGTTCCGCACAGATACGCAGTATTTT; CDR3: CASRRGFRTDTQYF
J: TRBJ2-3; size: .; D: .; V: TRBV28; DNA: TGTGCCAGCAGTTTCACGGGAGAGGCGGATACGCAGTATTTT; CDR3: CASSFTGEADTQYF
J: TRBJ2-7; size: .; D: .; V: TRBV19; DNA: TGTGCCAGTAGTATTGGGGACACCTACGAGCAGTACTTC; CDR3: CASSIGDTYEQYF
J: TRBJ2-1; size: few; D: .; V: TRBV27; DNA: TGTGCCAGCAGTTTATCATCCGGGATCTACAATGAGCAGTTCTTC; CDR3: CASSLSSGIYNEQFF
J: TRBJ2-2; size: .; D: .; V: TRBV7-8; DNA: TGTGCCAGCAGCGCCCACCCTAGTTCCCGATTGGGCGGGGAGCTGTTTTTT; CDR3: CASSAHPSSRLGGELFF
J: TRBJ1-5; size: .; D: .; V: TRBV9; DNA: TGTGCCAGCAGCCCGGGGAATCAGCCCCAGCATTTT; CDR3: CASSPGNQPQHF
J: TRBJ2-3; size: .; D: TRBD2; V: TRBV9; DNA: TGTGCCAGCAGCCCTATCCCCGGGACTAGCGCCACAGATACGCAGTATTTT; CDR3: CASSPIPGTSATDTQYF
J: TRBJ2-7; size: .; D: .; V: TRBV11-2; DNA: TGTGCCAGCAGGAGGGGGGAGACCCACGAGCAGTACTTC; CDR3: CASRRGETHEQYF
J: TRBJ2-3; size: once; D: TRBD2; V: TRBV29-1; DNA: TGCAGCGTTGAAACTCTAGGCAGGGGGCCCTTAGAGACTAGCGGGAGCCCCCCCGATACGCAGTATTTT; CDR3: CSVETLGRGPLETSGSPPDTQYF
J: TRBJ2-5; size: .; D: .; V: TRBV9; DNA: TGTGCCAGCAGCGTAGTCCCGACCCCCAAGGAGACCCAGTACTTC; CDR3: CASSVVPTPKETQYF
J: TRBJ1-1; size: few; D: .; V: TRBV4-1; DNA: TGCGCCAGCAGCCAAGATTCGGGTGTTACTGAAGCTTTCTTT; CDR3: CASSQDSGVTEAFF
J: TRBJ2-7; size: .; D: .; V: TRBV4-1; DNA: TGCGCCAGCAGTCTCGGACTGGGGACTCTCTCCTACGAGCAGTACTTC; CDR3: CASSLGLGTLSYEQYF
J: TRBJ2-1; size: .; D: TRBD2; V: TRBV7-8; DNA: TGTGCCAGCAGCTCCGCTCTAGCGGGAGGGCAATTGGTTGAGCAGTTCTTC; CDR3: CASSSALAGGQLVEQFF
J: TRBJ2-3; size: .; D: .; V: TRBV11-2; DNA: TGTGCCAGCAGCTTTTACTCCCGCACAGATACGCAGTATTTT; CDR3: CASSFYSRTDTQYF
J: TRBJ2-7; size: .; D: .; V: TRBV15; DNA: TGTGCCACCAGCAAGAGCCCGGACCGGGGCCCTCCCGGGTCCTACGAGCAGTACTTC; CDR3: CATSKSPDRGPPGSYEQYF
J: TRBJ1-1; size: .; D: .; V: TRBV9; DNA: TGTGCCAGCAGCCATACCTCATTACAAGGCCTGAACACTGAAGCTTTCTTT; CDR3: CASSHTSLQGLNTEAFF